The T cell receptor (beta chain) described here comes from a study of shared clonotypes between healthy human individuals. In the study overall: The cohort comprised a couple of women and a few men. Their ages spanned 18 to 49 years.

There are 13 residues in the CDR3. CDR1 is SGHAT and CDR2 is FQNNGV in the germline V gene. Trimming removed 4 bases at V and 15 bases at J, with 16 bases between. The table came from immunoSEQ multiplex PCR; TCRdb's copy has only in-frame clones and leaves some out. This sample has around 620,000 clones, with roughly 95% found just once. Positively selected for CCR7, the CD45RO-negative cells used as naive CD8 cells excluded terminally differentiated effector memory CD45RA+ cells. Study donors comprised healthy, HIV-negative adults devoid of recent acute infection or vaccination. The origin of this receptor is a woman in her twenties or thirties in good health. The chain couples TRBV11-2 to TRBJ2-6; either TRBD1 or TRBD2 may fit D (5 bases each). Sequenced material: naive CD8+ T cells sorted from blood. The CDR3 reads CASSSIWDGPLTF. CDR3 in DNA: TGTGCCAGCAGCTCGATCTGGGACGGCCCCCTGACTTTC.